This T cell receptor (beta chain) was captured in a study of blood T cell repertoires in COVID-19 (dated by TCRdb to 2018 to 2021). General notes on the study: Samples from collaborators originated in the United States, Italy and Spain and spanned both the acute and convalescent phases of COVID-19. The dataset comprised deeply sampled blood TCRbeta repertoires from subjects exposed to, actively infected with, or recovered from COVID-19. A de-identified subject ID, COVID-19 status, age in years and sex were almost always included in the sample metadata. The samples were drawn from the first 160 participants of the ongoing ImmuneRACE study and from roughly 1,300 subjects provided by 6 global collaborators. Where HLA class I and class II types were available, the types were taken from metadata supplied by the sample provider, not from assay-based typing. The repertoires were made available in a free public database intended to serve as a resource for research on the immune response to SARS-CoV-2. The prospective study material was composed of cDNA or gDNA derived from T cells, B-cell-depleted T cells, or PBMCs.

Whole blood was collected in K2EDTA tubes by collaborating institutions according to the institutions' own protocols. For TCRbeta analysis, collaborators shipped samples in one of three forms: frozen whole blood, isolated PBMCs, or DNA extracted from either of those sample types. V is trimmed back by 5 bases and J by 2 bases, and the junction contains 8 bases that no gene match accounts for. The CDR3 numbers 15 residues from cysteine through phenylalanine. Only CDR3 DNA remains: 45 bases, in frame from the first base. CDR1 is given as SGHTA and CDR2 as FQGNSA, both from the germline V gene. This clone was picked up a small number of times. The target of this receptor is not known. Base quality data are lacking; no much larger clone is found one base away. The full study reports these points: The quantity of clinical and demographic metadata differed by source and by participant and was supplied without curation.

The immunoSEQ Assay, a bias-controlled multiplex PCR, was used to amplify TCRbeta CDR3 regions from genomic DNA. The authors' pipeline ran thus. Within the assay, amplification of reference gene primers was used to estimate how many nucleated cells each sample contained. Sequence reads were collapsed and filtered to measure the absolute abundance of every unique TCRbeta CDR3 rearrangement. For each sample, productive Simpson clonality was calculated by taking the square root of Simpson's diversity index across productive rearrangements. Drawn from immuneACCESS, this table holds only the in-frame rearrangements with V and J called that TCRdb kept. Clones are partly lost; checked studies trace under half to an unresolved V gene and leave the rest unexplained. V and J calls and clone size are as listed in that table; D and trimming were resolved from the DNA. This sample is represented by some 31,000 clones; roughly nine tenths of them were singletons. The leading ten clones occupy about an eighth of the sample.

This sequence originates from a human donor in a cohort sampled during active COVID-19. Recombination linked TRBV7-2 to TRBJ2-7; 8 nucleotides in the junction match TRBD1. Sequenced: peripheral blood. CDR3 region: CASSAGTGVTYEQYF. At the DNA level, the sequence is TGTGCCAGCAGCGCGGGGACAGGAGTTACCTACGAGCAGTACTTC.